The 7 T cell receptor beta chains listed next were all sequenced from one sample in a study of shared clonotypes between healthy human individuals. Clones were read by immunoSEQ multiplex PCR, and TCRdb kept only the in-frame ones, dropping some. This table has some 2.1 million clones, 85% to 95% appearing once. Sequencing used naive CD4+ T cells sorted from blood. The sample's subset: CD45RA+ positively selected. The receptor source for this set is a man between 18 and 35 years old in good health.

This chain uses TRBV19 with TRBJ1-5; D is unresolved. The germline CDR1 and CDR2 sequences are LNHDA and SQIVND (reference sequence). V gave up 0 bases and J gave up 3 bases, with 9 bases separating them. The CDR3 consists of 15 residues. DNA for the CDR3: TGTGCCAGTAGTATAGATCCACGGTTCAATCAGCCCCAGCATTTT. Its protein product is CASSIDPRFNQPQHF. Filled out from reference TRBV19 and TRBJ1-5, the complete variable domain reads DGGITQSPKYLFRKEGQNVTLSCEQNLNHDAMYWYRQDPGQGLRLIYYSQIVNDFQKGDIAEGYSVSREKKESFPLTVTSAQKNPTAFYLCASSIDPRFNQPQHFGDGTRLSIL.

This clone was seen only once. V is TRBV2 and J is TRBJ2-5; weak D call: TRBD2 (5 bases). The ends were cut back, 5 bases at V and 1 base at J, with 11 bases in the middle. Germline CDR1 SNHLY, CDR2 FYNNEI. This CDR3 comprises 14 residues. DNA for the CDR3: TGTGCCAGCAGTTTTTCGGGGTTCCAAGAGACCCAGTACTTC. It specifies CASSFSGFQETQYF.

The chain is built from TRBV6-1 and TRBJ2-5; 9 bases line up with TRBD2. This CDR3 is 16 amino acids long. The ends lost 1 base at V and 1 base at J; junction bases unmatched: 4. Per the germline V gene, CDR1 is MNHNS and CDR2 is SASEGT. DNA for the CDR3: TGTGCCAGCAGTGAAGGTTCGCGGGGGGGCCAAGAGACCCAGTACTTC. This encodes CASSEGSRGGQETQYF.

This clone has a single count. The CDR3, as DNA: TGTGCCAGCAGCCTGGGATCGGCTAATGAAAAACTGTTTTTT. This translates into CASSLGSANEKLFF. The chain couples TRBV6-5 to TRBJ1-4; unclear D gene. Trimming took off 6 bases at V and 3 bases at J, with 11 bases between the two ends. The CDR3 extends over 14 amino acids. Germline V lookup: CDR1 MNHEY, CDR2 SVGAGI.

V gene TRBV6-6 combines with J gene TRBJ2-2; 7 bases match TRBD2. CDR3 length: 15 residues. Germline V gene data show CDR1 as MNHNY and CDR2 as SVGAGI (reference sequence). The trim removed 6 bases at V and 2 bases at J, leaving 6 bases unmatched. CDR3 loop: CASSQSGANTGELFF. For the CDR3, the DNA is TGTGCCAGCAGCCAAAGCGGGGCAAACACCGGGGAGCTGTTTTTT.

The chain links TRBV10-3 to TRBJ1-1, with D possibly matching TRBD1 (5 bases). Germline-derived CDR1 and CDR2 are ENHRY and SYGVKD. CDR3 length equals 14 residues. V was clipped by 10 bases and J by 0 bases, with 15 bases between them. CDR3 region: CASNLGVMNTEAFF. The CDR3 DNA follows: TGTGCCAGTAACCTAGGGGTCATGAACACTGAAGCTTTCTTT.

The rearrangement uses TRBV5-6 and TRBJ1-1, with D possibly matching TRBD1 (5 bases). V shed 0 bases and J shed 7 bases, with 19 bases lying between them. This CDR3 is built from 16 residues. Germline V lookup: CDR1 SGHDT, CDR2 YYEEEE. Here the CDR3 reads CASSLEGRGRLNEAFF. CDR3 nucleotide sequence: TGTGCCAGCAGCTTGGAGGGTCGGGGGAGACTAAATGAAGCTTTCTTT.